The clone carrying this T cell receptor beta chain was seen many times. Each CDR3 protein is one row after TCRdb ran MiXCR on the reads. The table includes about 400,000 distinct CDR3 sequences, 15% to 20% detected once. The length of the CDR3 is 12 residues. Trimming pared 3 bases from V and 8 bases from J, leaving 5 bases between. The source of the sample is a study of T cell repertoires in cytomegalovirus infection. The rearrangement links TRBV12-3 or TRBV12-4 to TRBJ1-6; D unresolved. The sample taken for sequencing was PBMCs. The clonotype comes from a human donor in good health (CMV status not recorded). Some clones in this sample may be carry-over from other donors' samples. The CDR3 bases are TGTGCCAGCAGTTTTCCGGATTCACCCCTCCACTTT. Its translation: CASSFPDSPLHF.